The present TCR beta chain was sequenced within a study of shared clonotypes between healthy human individuals. This CDR3 spans 14 amino acids. Per germline, CDR1 SGHRS and CDR2 YFSETQ. The ends were cut back, 4 bases at V and 1 base at J, with 11 bases in the middle. Naive CD4+ cells were CD45RA-selected; the remaining cells were memory. The table came from immunoSEQ multiplex PCR; TCRdb's copy has only in-frame clones and leaves some out. This sample has some 550,000 clones, with more than 95% found just once. The sample was naive CD4+ T cells sorted from blood. This sample's subset: CD45RA+ positively selected. The receptor was isolated from a woman aged 30 to 39 in good health. V gene TRBV5-1 combines with J gene TRBJ1-1; a possible D gene is TRBD1 (6 bases). CDR3 sequence reads: CASSIGQPNTEAFF. CDR3 coding DNA: TGCGCCAGCAGCATAGGACAGCCGAACACTGAAGCTTTCTTT.